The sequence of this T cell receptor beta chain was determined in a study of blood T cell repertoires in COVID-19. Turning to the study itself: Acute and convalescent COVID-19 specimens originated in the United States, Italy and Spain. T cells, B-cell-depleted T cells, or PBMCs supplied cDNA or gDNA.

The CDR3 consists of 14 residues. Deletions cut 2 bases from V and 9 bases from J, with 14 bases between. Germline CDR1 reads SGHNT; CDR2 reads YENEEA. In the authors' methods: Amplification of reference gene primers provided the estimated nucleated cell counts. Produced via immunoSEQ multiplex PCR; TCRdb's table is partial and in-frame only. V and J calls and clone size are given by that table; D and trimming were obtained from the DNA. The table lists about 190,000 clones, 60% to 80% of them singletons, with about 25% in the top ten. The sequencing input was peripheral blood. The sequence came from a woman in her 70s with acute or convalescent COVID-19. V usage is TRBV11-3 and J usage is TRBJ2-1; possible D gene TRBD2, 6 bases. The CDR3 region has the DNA TGTGCCAGCAGCTTACTCGGAGAGGGAGGTGAGCAGTTCTTC. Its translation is CASSLLGEGGEQFF.